This TCR beta chain stems from a study of OX40 agonist ivuxolimab in advanced cancers. Study results and caveats: Clones of CD4+ and CD8+ blood T cells grew by week 6 at doses of 0.1 to 3.0 mg/kg.

J lost 5 bases, V lost 3 bases, and 4 bases had no gene match. Germline assignment: CDR1 SGHTA and CDR2 FQGNSA. The CDR3 loop spans 13 amino acids. TCRdb keeps only in-frame clones here, not all; method: immunoSEQ multiplex PCR. The data hold 25,000 to 35,000 clones, with 90% observed a single time. On cycle 4 day 1 and cycle 7 day 1, as well as at baseline, blood was sampled. This clone was detected only once. Its antigen is as yet unknown. The TCR comes from an adult with an advanced solid tumor such as melanoma, head and neck, liver or kidney cancer. Sequenced material: CD4+ or CD8+ T cells sorted from blood, taken in a trial of the OX40 agonist ivuxolimab. The chain employs TRBV7-2 and TRBJ2-7; 7 positions agree with TRBD2. The CDR3 protein is CASSLGGMNEQYF. The CDR3 nucleotides read TGTGCCAGCAGCTTGGGGGGGATGAACGAGCAGTACTTC.